The text below deals with one T cell receptor beta chain. This clone has just one count. Its antigen is still unknown. No much larger clone is present one base from it, and per-base qualities are unavailable. The cohort consisted of some 730 healthy bone marrow donors. Cohort members were all nominally healthy when sampled, although unrecorded immune exposures were likely present. The donor was CMV seronegative and belonged to the group of approximately 320 seronegative cohort members. A peripheral blood sample was provided by each donor, and peripheral blood mononuclear cells were used for TCR beta sequencing. The Qiagen DNeasy Blood Extraction Kit was used to extract genomic DNA from the blood cell samples. To prepare the library, the immunoSEQ multiplex PCR assay was applied. For the multiplex PCR, a mixture combining 60 forward primers for TCR Vbeta segments and 13 reverse primers for TCR Jbeta segments was used. The CDR3 region of rearranged TCR beta genes was amplified from genomic DNA by a multiplex PCR assay. On the Illumina HiSeq System, the amplified TCR beta libraries were sequenced as 87-base-pair reads. From the authors' description of their analysis: A later analysis counted about 76 million unique TCR beta chains across the 650 to 800 repertoires, and 9 million to 14 million of these chains were shared by at least two donors. Raw reads were error-corrected and collapsed into unique sequences by a nearest-neighbor algorithm in which closely related sequences were merged to remove PCR and sequencing errors. CDR3 sequences were aligned to IMGT reference sequences to assign V, D and J gene segments. For a sequence to be retained, at least a six-nucleotide match to both a V gene segment and a J gene segment was required. Rearrangements were called productive when the CDR3 lacked stop codons and stayed in frame with V and J; all others were non-productive. CDR3 was defined according to IMGT convention as the region running from the second conserved V-encoded cysteine to the conserved J-encoded phenylalanine. The earlier analysis of about 500 of the donors excluded sequences that lacked an unambiguous match to a single V gene segment. An earlier analysis of roughly 590 of the donors called V segments functional above 56.7% productive rearrangements and segregating when the between-donor standard deviation exceeded 5%. To diagnose cytomegalovirus status from the catalog of TCR beta chain sequences, a statistical classification framework was built. V and J gene assignment, in a later analysis, came from comparing TCR nucleotide sequences with IMGT/GENE-DB human TR gene sequences. In a later analysis, CDR3 sequences and most-parsimonious VDJ recombination scenarios were assigned using the TCRdist pipeline. In a later analysis, each TCR beta chain was defined by its CDR3 amino acid sequence together with its V-gene family, and reads lacking a unique V-gene family were excluded. To address suspected cross-contamination and a sequencing artifact, a later analysis removed under 600 highly shared, low-generation-probability nucleotide sequences. In a later analysis, a clonal expansion index was calculated for each public chain from normalized within-repertoire ranks of inferred template counts. A later analysis computed generation probabilities with a VDJ recombination model fitted to out-of-frame rearrangements, and checked the results against IGoR. A later analysis scored TCR-TCR, TCR-HLA and TCR-CMV co-occurrence with hypergeometric tests, applying a repertoire-size bias correction to TCR pairs. A later analysis estimated false discovery rates by permuting HLA or CMV assignments 20 times. In a later analysis, co-occurring TCRs were grouped with DBSCAN, and TCRdist sequence similarity was added when clustering was performed within HLA-allele-positive subsets. Repertoires with fewer than 30,000 or more than 120,000 public chains were left out of co-occurrence clustering, as were five repertoires with anomalous nucleotide sharing. In its TCRdb copy, this immuneACCESS table keeps in-frame sequences only and misses some clones. Where compared with another copy, unresolved V genes explain less than half of these, and the others have no known cause. V and J calls and clone size are as listed in that table; D and trimming were resolved from the DNA. The sample table shows 150,000 or so clones, and about 78% are seen once. Clones ranked in the top ten supply over 1.2% of the sample.

These data originate in a study of cytomegalovirus exposure and HLA in healthy donors (dated 2017 in TCRdb). The study in broad terms: According to an earlier analysis of a few hundred of the donors, 150 million to 200 million T cells yielded 117 million unique TCR beta sequences and more than 250 Gb of sequence data. Four to six DR-DQ haplotypes were handled as single units for association and clustering, since linkage in the cohort was strong. To predict cytomegalovirus infection status, the study brought together high-throughput TCR immunosequencing, statistical association of individual TCRs with disease status, and machine learning. In a later analysis, previously published TCR beta repertoires from 666 donors were re-analyzed and high-resolution HLA genotyping was added so that TCR occurrence patterns could be studied. An earlier analysis of more than 450 of the donors used high-throughput TCR beta sequencing to judge whether each TCR beta V gene segment behaved as functional or pseudogenic. Along with the approximately 700-subject first cohort, a separate validation cohort of roughly 110 different subjects was used. Among the approximately 400 genotyped donors, approximately 82% belonged to the genetic ancestry cluster associated with self-reported Caucasian donors. Every discovery cohort repertoire had been produced on one sequencing platform. Approximately 310 gigabases of sequencing data and around 90 million unique TCR sequences made up an early release that covered approximately 700 HLA-typed donors. A later genetic analysis used genome-wide SNP genotypes for 398 of the 666 donors, treating that subset as a discovery cohort. HLA typing included class I and class II loci at four-digit resolution. Rather than drawing on any new phenotypic data, the later analysis identified candidate immune exposures from TCR beta sequences and the way those sequences occurred across donors. The study used immunosequencing to profile the T cell repertoires of approximately 690 subjects and linked those repertoires to cytomegalovirus serostatus. Alongside the repertoire data, information on donor age, sex, ethnicity and CMV serostatus was compiled. The number of typed donors differed by locus: 629-630 for A, B, C, DRB1 and DQB1; 522 for DQA1; approximately 600 for DPA1; and some 450 for DPB1. The aim of the study was to test whether cataloging public T cell receptors could identify signatures of past pathogen exposure. Across approximately 400 genotyped donors of the cohort, an average of roughly 250,000 unique TCR beta nucleotide sequences per donor were sequenced, and roughly a sixth of those sequences were non-productive. The paper's findings and limits, for the study overall: Several of the top co-occurrence clusters appeared to be linked to parvovirus B19, influenza, CMV and Epstein-Barr virus, according to a later analysis. Because counts were too low, around 18 rarely observed V segments, including chromosome 9 orphons, were left out of the earlier analysis of a few hundred of the donors. In a later analysis, HLA-associated TCR beta chains were found to be more clonally expanded and to have lower generation probabilities than equally common non-associated chains. The authors suggested that the approach could potentially be generalized to other disease states and immunological phenotypes. According to a later analysis, TCR association rates differed among HLA loci, with DRB1 alleles showing the most associated TCRs and HLA-C alleles showing the fewest. Most TCR sequences were observed very rarely across donors, whereas some public TCRs were present in many individuals. For the cohort, immune exposure information was limited to CMV serostatus. Presence/absence analyses assumed roughly uniform sequencing depth across donors, an assumption that may not hold. A group of highly shared sequence variants was considered likely to be a technical artifact of the sequencing pipeline. An association between a missense DCLRE1C variant and V-gene and J-gene trimming of TCR beta chains was found in a later genetic analysis and replicated in an independent cohort. HLA typing was unavailable for some donors at each locus, so association tests used only the typed subset. Three of the identified cytomegalovirus-associated TCR beta chains were confirmed in vitro to be specific for cytomegalovirus antigens. Most CMV-associated TCR beta chains appeared to be HLA-restricted in a later analysis, and the HLA associations seemed to be driven largely by CMV exposure. When HLA alleles, especially DR and DQ, strongly co-occurred, TCR associations were difficult to assign to individual alleles. The study gave a list of about 170 TCR beta chains associated with cytomegalovirus. Broadly in line with IMGT annotations, most TCR beta V segments showed up in productive rearrangements about 90% or about 30% of the time in an earlier analysis of around 550 of the donors. Correlated functional status among segregating V segments might reflect linkage disequilibrium, but an unknown experimental factor could not be ruled out. In both the original and validation cohorts, the classifier was reported to diagnose cytomegalovirus status with high specificity and sensitivity. Compared with the roughly 720-donor mean, donors in an Asian-associated ancestry cluster had fewer N-insertions in productive TCRs, according to a later genetic analysis. Some IMGT-functional V segments, including TRBV6-2 and TRBV6-3, could not be told apart with the 87-base-pair reads, so those segments were excluded. The cohort was sequenced for TCR beta chains only, and without alpha or paired-chain data the features that could be detected were limited. A further reported finding was that TCR beta sequences accurately predicted the HLA-A and HLA-B alleles for most subjects in the first cohort. A later analysis associated 15,000 or so TCR beta sequences with specific HLA alleles at a false discovery rate of 0.05.

Spanning cysteine to phenylalanine, the CDR3 consists of 17 amino acids. Only the CDR3 part of the read is kept: 51 bases, read in frame from the first base. Trimming leaves V shorter by 0 bases and J shorter by 4 bases, with the junction holding 9 bases beyond the gene matches. The germline V gene gives CDR1 as SGDLS and CDR2 as YYNGEE. The specimen was PBMCs. The chain is made from TRBV9 and TRBJ1-1; 10 bases in the junction line up with TRBD1. This clonotype was obtained from a female donor in good health and CMV-seronegative. The CDR3: CASSVAGTGAYVTEAFF. The DNA sequence is given as TGTGCCAGCAGCGTAGCAGGGACAGGGGCGTATGTCACTGAAGCTTTCTTT.